The 24 T cell receptor beta chains listed next were all sequenced from one sample in a study of CD8 T cells in ankylosing spondylitis. Regarding the study as a whole: It appeared that ankylosing spondylitis blood was characterized by a TCR beta motif of roughly 8 highly homologous variants.

TCRdb itself ran the 5' RACE reads through MiXCR, one entry per CDR3 protein. This table holds under 450,000 distinct CDR3 sequences, roughly 18% found once. No antigen has been assigned to these receptors. The material sequenced was blood, either unsorted or a sorted T cell fraction (not recorded which). The origin of the receptors is a male donor with ankylosing spondylitis.

The chain is built from TRBV20-1 and TRBJ2-2; 11 nucleotides line up with TRBD2. The CDR3 extends over 17 amino acids. Germline values: CDR1 DFQATT, CDR2 SNEGSKA (reference sequence). The V and J ends lost 0 bases and 5 bases, in that order; junction bases with no gene match: 8. As DNA, the CDR3 is TGCAGTGCTAGAGATCCCCTAGCGGGAGGAAAGACCGGGGAGCTGTTTTTT. This codes for CSARDPLAGGKTGELFF.

This clonotype has a count of ten or more. CDR3 residues: CASSLVASGANVLTF. In DNA form, the CDR3 reads TGTGCCAGCAGCTTAGTAGCCTCTGGGGCCAACGTCCTGACTTTC. This chain joins TRBV11-2 and TRBJ2-6; no clear D gene. Looked up from germline, CDR1 is SGHAT and CDR2 is FQNNGV. V lost 1 base, J lost 0 bases, and 4 bases lay in between. The CDR3 extends over 15 amino acids.

This clonotype appeared many times. The V and J genes are TRBV7-2 and TRBJ1-1; D ambiguous. V was trimmed by 6 bases and J by 7 bases, leaving 9 bases between them. Germline-derived CDR1 and CDR2 are SGHTA and FQGNSA. The CDR3 sequence is 11 residues long. The CDR3 region is CASRLGSEAFF. The CDR3 DNA follows: TGTGCCAGCAGACTAGGGAGTGAAGCTTTCTTT.

CDR3 DNA: TGTGCCAGCAGTTACTCGGGGCGGGGCCGATACGAGCAGTACTTC. Amino acid sequence: CASSYSGRGRYEQYF. The rearrangement links TRBV6-5 to TRBJ2-7; weak D call: TRBD2 (6 bases). V lost 0 bases, J lost 4 bases, and 13 bases lay in between. The germline V gene has CDR1 MNHEY and CDR2 SVGAGI. The CDR3 is 15 residues long.

Only a few counts were recorded for this clonotype. The chain carries TRBV6-1 and TRBJ1-1, with 7 positions matching TRBD1. The germline gives CDR1 MNHNS, CDR2 SASEGT. V shed 5 bases and J 0 bases; nucleotides not matched to a gene: 9. The CDR3 spans 16 residues. The CDR3 DNA follows: TGTGCCAGCAGTCAAAGAAAGACAGGGTTGAACACTGAAGCTTTCTTT. This sequence encodes CASSQRKTGLNTEAFF.

J is TRBJ1-2 and V is TRBV3-1; a possible D gene is TRBD1 (6 bases). Germline CDR1 is LGHDT and CDR2 is YNNKEL (reference sequence). Trimming took 1 base from V and 3 from J, leaving 18 bases between them. The CDR3 runs to 17 residues. The CDR3 spells CASSQGDMAPLYYGYTF. Written as DNA, the CDR3 is TGTGCCAGCAGCCAAGGGGACATGGCACCCCTATACTATGGCTACACCTTC.

The gene calls are TRBV18 and TRBJ2-3; no clear D gene. The CDR3 has 12 amino acids. The V gene's germline CDR1 is KGHSH and CDR2 LQKENI. With 4 bases removed from V and 2 bases from J, the gap between germline ends came to 4 bases. The CDR3: CASSLFTDTQYF. CDR3 nucleotide sequence: TGTGCCAGCTCACTCTTCACAGATACGCAGTATTTT.

The gene calls are TRBV7-8 and TRBJ1-5; D is possibly TRBD1 (6 bases). CDR3 length equals 18 residues. V was shortened by 0 bases and J by 1 base, with 16 bases between the two germline ends. Germline CDR1 is SGHVS and CDR2 is FQNEAQ. CDR3 sequence (DNA): TGTGCCAGCAGCTTAGCTTGGTCAGGGGAGGGAAGCAATCAGCCCCAGCATTTT. Translation gives CASSLAWSGEGSNQPQHF.

V usage is TRBV15 and J usage is TRBJ2-1; 9 bases are shared with TRBD2. V shed 4 bases and J 5 bases; nucleotides not matched to a gene: 12. Germline-derived CDR1 and CDR2 are LNHNV and YYDKDF (reference sequence). The CDR3 is 17 amino acids. The CDR3 region is CATSKGLASQVDNEQFF. The DNA of the CDR3 is TGTGCCACCAGCAAGGGACTAGCCTCACAGGTAGACAATGAGCAGTTCTTC.

This clonotype was detected only a few times. This chain uses TRBV20-1 with TRBJ2-7; 8 nucleotides agree with TRBD2. V shed 4 bases and J 0 bases; nucleotides not matched to a gene: 8. The CDR3 is made up of 15 amino acids. Germline V gene data show CDR1 as DFQATT and CDR2 as SNEGSKA (reference sequence). The CDR3 loop is CSATSTSGFSYEQYF. The CDR3 nucleotides read TGCAGTGCTACCTCTACTAGCGGCTTCTCCTACGAGCAGTACTTC.

The CDR3 DNA reads as TGTGCCACCAAAGGGGGCTCGAACACCGGGGAGCTGTTTTTT. Translation gives CATKGGSNTGELFF. This sequence joins TRBV2 and TRBJ2-2; TRBD1 matches 7 bases. From germline, CDR1 is SNHLY and CDR2 FYNNEI. V shed 10 bases, J shed 0 bases, and the junction held 5 bases outside the gene matches. The CDR3 runs 14 residues. Combining the CDR3 with reference TRBV2 and TRBJ2-2 gives the whole variable domain EPEVTQTPSHQVTQMGQEVILRCVPISNHLYFYWYRQILGQKVEFLVSFYNNEISEKSEIFDDQFSVERPDGSNFTLKIRSTKLEDSAMYFCATKGGSNTGELFFGEGSRLTVL.

This clonotype has a handful of counts. The rearrangement uses TRBV9 and TRBJ2-5; 9 nucleotides agree with TRBD1. The V gene end was trimmed by 9 bases and the J gene end by 5 bases; junction bases not matched to a gene: 14. The CDR3 is 15 amino acids. Germline V gene lookup returns CDR1 SGDLS and CDR2 YYNGEE. The CDR3 DNA reads as TGTGCCACAAATCCTACAGGGGGCGCCGGGGAGACCCAGTACTTC. Translated: CATNPTGGAGETQYF.

The chain uses TRBV20-1 and TRBJ1-5; TRBD1 might be the D (6 bases). V was clipped by 1 base and J by 4 bases, with 14 bases between them. The CDR3 loop spans 15 amino acids. CDR1 is DFQATT and CDR2 is SNEGSKA in the germline V gene (reference sequence). CDR3 nucleotide sequence: TGCAGTGCTAGAGTTAATACAGGGAGTAATCAGCCCCAGCATTTT. Translating gives CSARVNTGSNQPQHF.

The table lists this clonotype with many counts. The chain links TRBV7-9 to TRBJ1-5, with D possibly matching TRBD1 (5 bases). CDR1 is SEHNR and CDR2 is FQNEAQ in the germline V gene (reference sequence). This CDR3 has 15 residues. The V gene lost 6 bases and the J gene lost 7 bases, with 19 bases spanning the gap. This CDR3 reads CASSLSTVGYQPQHF. CDR3 sequence (DNA): TGTGCCAGCAGTCTCTCGACAGTCGGGTACCAGCCCCAGCATTTT.

This chain joins TRBV5-6 and TRBJ1-4; TRBD1 is a possible D gene (6 bases). This CDR3 is built from 15 residues. Germline CDR1 SGHDT, CDR2 YYEEEE. Trimming removed 1 base at V and 8 bases at J, with 15 bases between. For the CDR3, the DNA is TGTGCCAGCAGCTTGAAGGGGGGGGCGGAAGAAAAACTGTTTTTT. It translates to CASSLKGGAEEKLFF.

This chain connects TRBV25-1 to TRBJ2-1, with TRBD1 matching over 9 bases. V was pared by 8 bases and J by 2 bases, with 7 bases of the junction left unmatched. Germline-derived CDR1 and CDR2 are MGHDK and SYGVNS. This CDR3 has 15 amino acids. The DNA for the CDR3 is TGTGCCAGCGCCCTGACAGGGGGTCCCTACAATGAGCAGTTCTTC. As protein: CASALTGGPYNEQFF.

With regard to this clonotype: One end of the junction fails to match germline, which may point to a read error. The rearrangement links TRBV6-5 to TRBJ1-3; D is ambiguous. The germline V gene has CDR1 MNHEY and CDR2 SVGAGI. The CDR3 covers 17 residues. CDR3: CASSYSLRTSSGNTIFF. DNA of the CDR3: TGTGCCAGCAGTTACTCGCTACGGACCAGCTCTGGAAACACCATATTTTTT.

V and J are TRBV4-1 and TRBJ2-2; a possible D gene is TRBD1 (6 bases). The CDR3 covers 16 residues. The V end lost 4 bases, the J end lost 5 bases, and 17 bases lay between the germline ends. Germline V gene data show CDR1 as MGHRA and CDR2 as YSYEKL. CDR3 DNA sequence: TGCGCCAGCAGCCTAAATCTCAACAGGGCTACCGGGGAGCTGTTTTTT. As protein: CASSLNLNRATGELFF.

There are a few counts of this clonotype. The rearrangement uses TRBV29-1 and TRBJ2-1; D may be TRBD2 (6 bases). The length of the CDR3 is 11 residues. V lost 5 bases and J lost 10, with 12 bases in between. Germline CDR1 is SQVTM and CDR2 is ANQGSEA. CDR3 in amino acids: CSVILATEQFF. The CDR3 DNA follows: TGCAGCGTTATACTAGCCACCGAGCAGTTCTTC.

This clonotype appeared a few times. The chain uses TRBV6-1 and TRBJ1-4, with D perhaps TRBD1 (5 bases). V lost 5 bases, J lost 4 bases, and 8 bases lay in between. CDR1 is MNHNS, CDR2 SASEGT, per germline. The CDR3 sequence is 13 residues long. In nucleotides, the CDR3 is TGTGCCAGCAGTAGGGGCTTTAATGAAAAACTGTTTTTT. Residues: CASSRGFNEKLFF.

This chain connects TRBV12-3 or TRBV12-4 to TRBJ2-2, with 10 bases fitting TRBD1. This CDR3 comprises 16 residues. Trimming removed 8 bases from V and 2 bases from J; junction bases left unmatched: 8. The CDR3 spells CASRAGTGVNTGELFF. CDR3 coding DNA: TGTGCCAGCCGTGCCGGGACAGGGGTTAACACCGGGGAGCTGTTTTTT.

The J gene is TRBJ2-2, the V gene TRBV5-1; 8 positions match TRBD2. CDR3 length: 17 amino acids. Germline V lookup: CDR1 SGHRS, CDR2 YFSETQ. The J segment lost 2 bases and the V segment lost 0 bases, leaving 6 bases of the junction unmatched. In DNA, the CDR3 is TGCGCCAGCAGCTTGGGGGGACTAGTAGTCAACACCGGGGAGCTGTTTTTT. Translating it yields CASSLGGLVVNTGELFF.

The V and J genes are TRBV7-9 and TRBJ2-1; D may be TRBD1 (6 bases). Germline V gene lookup returns CDR1 SEHNR and CDR2 FQNEAQ (reference sequence). The length of the CDR3 is 14 residues. Trimming removed 3 bases at V and 8 bases at J, with 14 bases between. The CDR3 bases are TGTGCCAGCAGCTTTACAGGGAAGAAGGATGAGCAGTTCTTC. Protein: CASSFTGKKDEQFF.

In this sample, this clonotype turned up a few times. The rearrangement joins TRBV5-1 to TRBJ2-2, with 7 bases aligning to TRBD1. The germline V gene has CDR1 SGHRS and CDR2 YFSETQ. The CDR3 runs to 15 residues. V lost 0 bases and J lost 7; bases outside the gene matches: 6. The CDR3 DNA sequence: TGCGCCAGCAGCTTGGTTCAGGGGGAAGTCGGGGAGCTGTTTTTT. It translates to CASSLVQGEVGELFF.